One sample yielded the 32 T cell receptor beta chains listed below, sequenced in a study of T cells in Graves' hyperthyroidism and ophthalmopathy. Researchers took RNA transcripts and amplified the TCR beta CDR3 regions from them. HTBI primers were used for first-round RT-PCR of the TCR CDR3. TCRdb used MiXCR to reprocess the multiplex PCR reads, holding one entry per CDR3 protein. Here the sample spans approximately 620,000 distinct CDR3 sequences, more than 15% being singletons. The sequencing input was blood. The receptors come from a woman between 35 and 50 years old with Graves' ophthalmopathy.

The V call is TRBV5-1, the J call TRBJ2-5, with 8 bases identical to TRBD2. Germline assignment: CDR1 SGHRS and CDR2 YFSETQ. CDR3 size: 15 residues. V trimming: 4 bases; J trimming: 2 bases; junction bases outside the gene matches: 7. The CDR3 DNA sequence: TGCGCCAGCAGCAGAAATAGCGGGGCTCAAGAGACCCAGTACTTC. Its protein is CASSRNSGAQETQYF.

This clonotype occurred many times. The CDR3 sequence is CASSLGQGGKPQHF. As DNA, the CDR3 is TGCGCCAGCAGCTTGGGACAGGGGGGGAAGCCCCAGCATTTT. The rearrangement joins TRBV5-1 to TRBJ1-5; the match to TRBD1 covers 9 bases. Germline CDR1 reads SGHRS; CDR2 reads YFSETQ. Trimming took 0 bases from V and 8 from J; bases not matched to a gene: 3. The CDR3 sequence is 14 residues long.

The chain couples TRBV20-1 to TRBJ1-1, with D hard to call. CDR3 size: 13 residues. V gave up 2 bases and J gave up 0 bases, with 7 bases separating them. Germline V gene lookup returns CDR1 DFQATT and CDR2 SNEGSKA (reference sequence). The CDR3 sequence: CSARWWLNTEAFF. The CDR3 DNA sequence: TGCAGTGCTAGATGGTGGCTGAACACTGAAGCTTTCTTT.

The CDR3 nucleotides read TGCAGTGCTACAGGGGGCGCGGGTCAGCCCCAGCATTTT. Protein: CSATGGAGQPQHF. The chain recombines TRBV20-1 with TRBJ1-5; 8 bases align to TRBD1. CDR1 is DFQATT and CDR2 is SNEGSKA in the germline V gene (reference sequence). V was clipped by 4 bases and J by 6 bases; unmatched bases: 5. The CDR3 is 13 residues long.

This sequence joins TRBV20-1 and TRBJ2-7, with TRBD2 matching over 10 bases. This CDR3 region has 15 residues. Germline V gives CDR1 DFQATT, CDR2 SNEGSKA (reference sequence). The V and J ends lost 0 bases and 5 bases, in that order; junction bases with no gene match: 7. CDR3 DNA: TGCAGTGCTAGAGATCCTAGCGGGAGTATCGACGAGCAGTACTTC. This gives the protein CSARDPSGSIDEQYF.

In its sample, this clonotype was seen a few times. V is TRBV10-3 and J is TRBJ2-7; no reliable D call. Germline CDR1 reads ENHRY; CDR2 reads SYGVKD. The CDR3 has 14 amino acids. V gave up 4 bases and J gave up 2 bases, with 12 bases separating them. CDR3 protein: CAISVLASAYEQYF. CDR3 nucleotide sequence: TGTGCCATCAGTGTCCTGGCTTCGGCCTACGAGCAGTACTTC.

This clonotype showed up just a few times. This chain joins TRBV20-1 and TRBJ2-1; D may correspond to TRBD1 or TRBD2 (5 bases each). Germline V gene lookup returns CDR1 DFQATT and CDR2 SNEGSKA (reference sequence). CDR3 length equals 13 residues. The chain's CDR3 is CSLTDSMGTEQFF. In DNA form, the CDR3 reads TGCAGCCTGACCGACTCAATGGGGACTGAGCAGTTCTTC.

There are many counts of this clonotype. The CDR3 reads CASSPPNSRESTDTQYF. The CDR3 coding sequence is TGTGCCAGCTCACCACCGAATTCGCGGGAAAGCACAGATACGCAGTATTTT. This chain joins TRBV18 and TRBJ2-3, with D perhaps matching TRBD2 (6 bases). The CDR3 runs 17 residues. V lost 0 bases and J 0 bases, leaving 13 bases between the germline ends. Germline CDR1 reads KGHSH; CDR2 reads LQKENI.

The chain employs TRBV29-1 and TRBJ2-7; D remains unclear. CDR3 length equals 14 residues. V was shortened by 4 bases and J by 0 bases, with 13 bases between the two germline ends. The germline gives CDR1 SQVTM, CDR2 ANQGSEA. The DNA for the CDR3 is TGCAGCGTTGCTGTTAACTCGGCCTCCTACGAGCAGTACTTC. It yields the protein CSVAVNSASYEQYF.

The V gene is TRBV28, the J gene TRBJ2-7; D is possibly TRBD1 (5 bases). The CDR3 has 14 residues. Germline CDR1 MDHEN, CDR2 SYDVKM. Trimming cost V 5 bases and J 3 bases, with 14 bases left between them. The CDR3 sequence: CASSPIHRGYEQYF. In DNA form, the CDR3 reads TGTGCCAGCAGTCCTATCCATAGGGGCTACGAGCAGTACTTC.

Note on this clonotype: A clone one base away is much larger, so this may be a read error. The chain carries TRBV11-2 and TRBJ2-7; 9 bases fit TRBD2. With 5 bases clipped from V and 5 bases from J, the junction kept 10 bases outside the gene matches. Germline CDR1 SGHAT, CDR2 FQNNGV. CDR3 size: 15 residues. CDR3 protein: CASSPRTSAGHEQYF. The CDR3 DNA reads TGTGCCAGCAGCCCAAGGACTAGCGCGGGCCACGAGCAGTACTTC.

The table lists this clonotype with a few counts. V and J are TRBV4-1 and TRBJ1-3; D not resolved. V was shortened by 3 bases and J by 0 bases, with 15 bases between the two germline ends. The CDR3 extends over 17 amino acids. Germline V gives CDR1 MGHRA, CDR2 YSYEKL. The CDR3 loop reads CASSHFPRRDSGNTIYF. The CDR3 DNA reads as TGCGCCAGCAGCCACTTCCCGCGGAGGGACTCTGGAAACACCATATATTTT.

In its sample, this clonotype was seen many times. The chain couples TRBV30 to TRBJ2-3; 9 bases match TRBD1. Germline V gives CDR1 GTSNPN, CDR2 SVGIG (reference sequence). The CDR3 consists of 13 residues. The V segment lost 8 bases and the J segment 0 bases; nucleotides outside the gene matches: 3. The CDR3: CARGQGSTDTQYF. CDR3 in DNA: TGTGCCCGCGGACAGGGGAGCACAGATACGCAGTATTTT.

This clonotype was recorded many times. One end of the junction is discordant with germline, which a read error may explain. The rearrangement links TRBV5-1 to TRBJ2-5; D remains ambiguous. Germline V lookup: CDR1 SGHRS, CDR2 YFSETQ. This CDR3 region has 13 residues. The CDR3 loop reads CASSLAQQETQYF. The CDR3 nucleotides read TGTGCCAGCAGCTTGGCCCAACAAGAGACCCAGTACTTC.

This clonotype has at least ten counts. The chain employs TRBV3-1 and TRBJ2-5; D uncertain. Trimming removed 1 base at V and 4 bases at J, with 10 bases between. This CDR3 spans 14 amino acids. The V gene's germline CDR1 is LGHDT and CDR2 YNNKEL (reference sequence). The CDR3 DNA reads TGTGCCAGCAGCCAAGCGGTAGAGTCAGAGACCCAGTACTTC. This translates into CASSQAVESETQYF.

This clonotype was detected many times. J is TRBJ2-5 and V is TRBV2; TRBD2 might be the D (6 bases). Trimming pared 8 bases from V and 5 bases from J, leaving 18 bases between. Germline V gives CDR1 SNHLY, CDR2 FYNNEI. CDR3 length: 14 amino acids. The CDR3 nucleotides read TGTGCCAGCCGGCGGGGACCTACGGGGGAGACCCAGTACTTC. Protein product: CASRRGPTGETQYF.

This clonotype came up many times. The CDR3 region is CASNLLRDHTDTQYF. CDR3 DNA sequence: TGTGCCAGCAATCTCCTCCGGGACCACACAGATACGCAGTATTTT. This chain links TRBV28 with TRBJ2-3, with D perhaps TRBD1 or TRBD2 (5 bases each). Germline V lookup: CDR1 MDHEN, CDR2 SYDVKM. This CDR3 comprises 15 residues. Trimming shortened V by 7 bases and J by 2 bases, and 16 bases separated the two germline ends. Variable domain in full (rest from reference TRBV28 and TRBJ2-3): DVKVTQSSRYLVKRTGEKVFLECVQDMDHENMFWYRQDPGLGLRLIYFSYDVKMKEKGDIPEGYSVSREKKERFSLILESASTNQTSMYLCASNLLRDHTDTQYFGPGTRLTVL.

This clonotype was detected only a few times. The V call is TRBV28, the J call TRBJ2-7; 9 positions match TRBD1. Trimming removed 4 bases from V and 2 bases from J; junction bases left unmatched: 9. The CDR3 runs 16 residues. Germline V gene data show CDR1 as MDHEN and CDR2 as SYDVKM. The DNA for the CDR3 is TGTGCCAGCAGTTCCACCGGGACAGGGAATCCCTACGAGCAGTACTTC. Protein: CASSSTGTGNPYEQYF.

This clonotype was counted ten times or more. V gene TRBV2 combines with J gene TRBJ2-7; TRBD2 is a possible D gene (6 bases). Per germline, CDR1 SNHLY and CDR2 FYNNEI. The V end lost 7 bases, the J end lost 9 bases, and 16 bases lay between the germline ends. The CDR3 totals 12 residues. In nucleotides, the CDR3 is TGTGCCAGCACCGGGGGAAAGACGGCGCAGTACTTC. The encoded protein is CASTGGKTAQYF.

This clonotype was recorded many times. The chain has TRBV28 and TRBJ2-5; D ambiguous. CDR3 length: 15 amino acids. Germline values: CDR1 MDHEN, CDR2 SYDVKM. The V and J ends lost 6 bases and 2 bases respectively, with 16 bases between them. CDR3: CASSLRLGIQETQYF. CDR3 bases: TGTGCCAGCAGCTTGAGGTTAGGAATACAAGAGACCCAGTACTTC.

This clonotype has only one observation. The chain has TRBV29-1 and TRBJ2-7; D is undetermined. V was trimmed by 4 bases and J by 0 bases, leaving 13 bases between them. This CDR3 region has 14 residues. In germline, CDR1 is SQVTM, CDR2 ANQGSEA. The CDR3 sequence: CSVVPNVSSYEQYF. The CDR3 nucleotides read TGCAGCGTTGTGCCTAACGTAAGCTCCTACGAGCAGTACTTC.

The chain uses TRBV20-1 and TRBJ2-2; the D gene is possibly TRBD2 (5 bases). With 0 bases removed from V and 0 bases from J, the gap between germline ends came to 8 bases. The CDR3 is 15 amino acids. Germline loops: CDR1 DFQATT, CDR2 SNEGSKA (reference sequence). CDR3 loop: CSARDSGSNTGELFF. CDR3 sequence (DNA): TGCAGTGCTAGAGATTCGGGGTCGAACACCGGGGAGCTGTTTTTT.

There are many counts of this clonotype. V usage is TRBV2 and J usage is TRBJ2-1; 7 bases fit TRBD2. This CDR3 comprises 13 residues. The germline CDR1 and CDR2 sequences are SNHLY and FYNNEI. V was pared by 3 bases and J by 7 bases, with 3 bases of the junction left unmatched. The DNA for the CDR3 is TGTGCCAGCAGTGACGGGAGGAGGAATGAGCAGTTCTTC. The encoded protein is CASSDGRRNEQFF.

The CDR3 nucleotides read TGTGCCAGCAGTTTTAGGCCCCAAGGCGGCTATGGCTACACCTTC. Encoded protein: CASSFRPQGGYGYTF. The chain couples TRBV12-3 or TRBV12-4 to TRBJ1-2; D remains unclear. CDR3 length: 15 amino acids. With 3 bases removed from V and 4 bases from J, the gap between germline ends came to 15 bases.

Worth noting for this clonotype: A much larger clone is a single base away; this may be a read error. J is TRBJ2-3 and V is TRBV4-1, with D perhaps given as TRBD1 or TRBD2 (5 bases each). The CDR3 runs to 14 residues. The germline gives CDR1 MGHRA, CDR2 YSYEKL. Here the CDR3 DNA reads TGCGCCAGCAGCCAGGGGCACGGGGCAGATACGCGGTATTTT. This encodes CASSQGHGADTRYF.

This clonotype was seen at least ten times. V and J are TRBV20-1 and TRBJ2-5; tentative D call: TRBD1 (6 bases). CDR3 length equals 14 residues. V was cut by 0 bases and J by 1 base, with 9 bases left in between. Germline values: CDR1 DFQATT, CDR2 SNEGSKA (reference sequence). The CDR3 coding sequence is TGCAGTGCTAGAGAAGGACAGCTCCAAGAGACCCAGTACTTC. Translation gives CSAREGQLQETQYF.

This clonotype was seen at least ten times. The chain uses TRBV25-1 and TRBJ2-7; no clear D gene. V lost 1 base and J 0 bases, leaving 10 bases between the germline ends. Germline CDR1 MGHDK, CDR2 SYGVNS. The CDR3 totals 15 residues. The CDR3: CASSELKAASYEQYF. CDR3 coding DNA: TGTGCCAGCAGTGAATTGAAGGCAGCCTCCTACGAGCAGTACTTC.

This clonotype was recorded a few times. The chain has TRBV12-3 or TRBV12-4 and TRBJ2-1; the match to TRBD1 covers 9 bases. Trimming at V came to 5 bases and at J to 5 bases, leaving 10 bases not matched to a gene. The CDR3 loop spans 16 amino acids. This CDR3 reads CASSPRDRVGDNEQFF. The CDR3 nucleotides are TGTGCCAGCAGTCCAAGGGACAGGGTAGGTGACAATGAGCAGTTCTTC.

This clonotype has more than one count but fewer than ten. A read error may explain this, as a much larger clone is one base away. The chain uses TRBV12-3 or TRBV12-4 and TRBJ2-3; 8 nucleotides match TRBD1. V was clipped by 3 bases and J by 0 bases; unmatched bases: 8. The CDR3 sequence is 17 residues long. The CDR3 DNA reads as TGTGCCAGCAGTTTTCTCGGACAGGGTTCGAGCACAGATACGCAGTATTTT. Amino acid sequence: CASSFLGQGSSTDTQYF.

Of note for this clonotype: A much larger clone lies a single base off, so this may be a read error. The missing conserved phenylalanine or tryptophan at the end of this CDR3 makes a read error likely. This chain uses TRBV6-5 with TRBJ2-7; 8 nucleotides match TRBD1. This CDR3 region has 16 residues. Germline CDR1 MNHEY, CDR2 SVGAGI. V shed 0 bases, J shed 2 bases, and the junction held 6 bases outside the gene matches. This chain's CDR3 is CASSYSSTGGPYEQYL. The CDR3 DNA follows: TGTGCCAGCAGTTACTCGTCCACAGGGGGGCCCTACGAGCAGTACCTC.

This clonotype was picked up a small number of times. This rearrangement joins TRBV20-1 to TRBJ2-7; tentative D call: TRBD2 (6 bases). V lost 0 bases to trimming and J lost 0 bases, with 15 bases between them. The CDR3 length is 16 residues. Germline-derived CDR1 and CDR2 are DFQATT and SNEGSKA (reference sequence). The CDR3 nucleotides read TGCAGTGCTAGAGATCGTAGGCGGGGATTCTCCTACGAGCAGTACTTC. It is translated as CSARDRRRGFSYEQYF.

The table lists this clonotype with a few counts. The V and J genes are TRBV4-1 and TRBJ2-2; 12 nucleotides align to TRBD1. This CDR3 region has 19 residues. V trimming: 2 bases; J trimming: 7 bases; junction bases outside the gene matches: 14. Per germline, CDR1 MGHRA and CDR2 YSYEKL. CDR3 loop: CASSQFEFPGQGAIGELFF. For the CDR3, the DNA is TGCGCCAGCAGCCAATTCGAGTTCCCGGGACAGGGGGCAATCGGGGAGCTGTTTTTT.